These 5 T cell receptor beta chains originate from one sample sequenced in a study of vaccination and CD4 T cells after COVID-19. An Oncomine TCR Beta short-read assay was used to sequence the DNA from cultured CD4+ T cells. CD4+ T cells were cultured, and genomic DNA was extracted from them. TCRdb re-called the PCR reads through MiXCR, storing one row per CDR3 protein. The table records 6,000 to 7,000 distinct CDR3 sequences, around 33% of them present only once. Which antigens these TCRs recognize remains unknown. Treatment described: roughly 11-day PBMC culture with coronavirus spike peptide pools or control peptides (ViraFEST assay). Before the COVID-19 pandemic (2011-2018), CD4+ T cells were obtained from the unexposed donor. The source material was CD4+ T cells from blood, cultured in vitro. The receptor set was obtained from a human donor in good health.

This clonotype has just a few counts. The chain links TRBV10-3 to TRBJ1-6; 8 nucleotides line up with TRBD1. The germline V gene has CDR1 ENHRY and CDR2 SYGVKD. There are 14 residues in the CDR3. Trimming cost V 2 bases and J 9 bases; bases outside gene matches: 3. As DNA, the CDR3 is TGTGCCATCAGTGAGACAGGGGGTACTTCACCCCTCCACTTT. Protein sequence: CAISETGGTSPLHF.

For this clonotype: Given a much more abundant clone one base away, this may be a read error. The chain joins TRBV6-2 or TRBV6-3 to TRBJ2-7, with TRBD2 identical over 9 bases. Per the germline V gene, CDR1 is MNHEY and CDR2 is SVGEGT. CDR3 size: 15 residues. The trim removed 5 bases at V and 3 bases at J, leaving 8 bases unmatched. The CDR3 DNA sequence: TGTGCCAGCAGTCTGGGGCCAGCGGGGGGCTACGAGCAGTACTTC. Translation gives CASSLGPAGGYEQYF.

The CDR3 sequence: CASSFSGGEQFF. CDR3 DNA: TGTGCCAGCAGTTTCAGCGGAGGGGAGCAGTTCTTC. V and J are TRBV6-5 and TRBJ2-1; D perhaps matches TRBD2 (6 bases). This CDR3 is 12 amino acids long. The ends were cut back, 4 bases at V and 10 bases at J, with 11 bases in the middle. Germline values: CDR1 MNHEY, CDR2 SVGAGI.

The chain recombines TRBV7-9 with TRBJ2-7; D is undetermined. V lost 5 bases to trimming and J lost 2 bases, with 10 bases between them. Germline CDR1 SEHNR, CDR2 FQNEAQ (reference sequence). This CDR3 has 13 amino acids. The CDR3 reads CASSLHATYEQYF. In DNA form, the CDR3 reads TGTGCCAGCAGCCTCCACGCGACCTACGAGCAGTACTTC.

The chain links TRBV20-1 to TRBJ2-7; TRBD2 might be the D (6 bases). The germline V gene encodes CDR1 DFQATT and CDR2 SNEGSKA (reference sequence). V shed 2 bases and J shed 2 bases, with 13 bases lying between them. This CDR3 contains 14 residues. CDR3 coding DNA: TGCAGTGCTAGAAACAGACGGGGGACCTACGAGCAGTACTTC. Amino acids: CSARNRRGTYEQYF.